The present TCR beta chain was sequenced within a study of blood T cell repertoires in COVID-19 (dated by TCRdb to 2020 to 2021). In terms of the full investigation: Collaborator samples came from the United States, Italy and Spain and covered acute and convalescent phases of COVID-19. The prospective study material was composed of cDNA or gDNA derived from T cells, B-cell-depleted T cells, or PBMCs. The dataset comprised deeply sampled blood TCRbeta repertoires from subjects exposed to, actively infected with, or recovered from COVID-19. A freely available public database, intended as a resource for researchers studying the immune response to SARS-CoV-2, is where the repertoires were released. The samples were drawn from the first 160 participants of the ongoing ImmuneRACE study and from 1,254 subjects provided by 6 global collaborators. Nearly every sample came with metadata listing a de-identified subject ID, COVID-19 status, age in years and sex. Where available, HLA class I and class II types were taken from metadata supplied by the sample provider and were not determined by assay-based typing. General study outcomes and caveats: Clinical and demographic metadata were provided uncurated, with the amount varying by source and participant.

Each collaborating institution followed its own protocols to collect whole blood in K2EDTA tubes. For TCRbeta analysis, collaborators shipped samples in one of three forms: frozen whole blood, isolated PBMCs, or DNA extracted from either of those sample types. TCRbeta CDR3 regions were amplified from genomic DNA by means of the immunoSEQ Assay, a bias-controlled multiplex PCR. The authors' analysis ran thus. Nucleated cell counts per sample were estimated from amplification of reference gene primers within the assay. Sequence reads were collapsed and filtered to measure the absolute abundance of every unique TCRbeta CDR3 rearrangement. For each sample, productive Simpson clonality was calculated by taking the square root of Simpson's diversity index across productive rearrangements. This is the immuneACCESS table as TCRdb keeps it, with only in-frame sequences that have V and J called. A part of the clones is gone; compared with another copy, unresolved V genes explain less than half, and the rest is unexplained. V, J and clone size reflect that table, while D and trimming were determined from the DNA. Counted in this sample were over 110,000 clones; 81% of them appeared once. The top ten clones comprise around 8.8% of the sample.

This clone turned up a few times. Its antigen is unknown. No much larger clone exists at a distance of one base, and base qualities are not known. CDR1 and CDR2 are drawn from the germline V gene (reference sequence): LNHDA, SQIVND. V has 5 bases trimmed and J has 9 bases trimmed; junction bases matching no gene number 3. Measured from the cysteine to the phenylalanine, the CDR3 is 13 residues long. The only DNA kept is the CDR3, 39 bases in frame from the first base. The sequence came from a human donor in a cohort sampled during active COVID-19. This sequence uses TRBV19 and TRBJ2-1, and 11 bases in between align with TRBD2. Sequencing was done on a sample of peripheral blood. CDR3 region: CASSRLAGSEQFF. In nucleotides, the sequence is TGTGCCAGTAGTCGACTAGCGGGAAGTGAGCAGTTCTTC.